This is a list of T cell receptor beta chains from one sample in a study of T cell responses to AZD1222 COVID-19 vaccine. Data came from immunoSEQ multiplex PCR; TCRdb stores just in-frame clones and leaves some out. The profile shows over 120,000 clones, approximately 93% of them singletons. This specimen consisted of peripheral blood, obtained on day 0 of AZD1222 vaccination. The receptor source for this set is an adult in good health. Both conserved end residues are part of each CDR3. A D gene is named only where the DNA matches it firmly. Not all rows give a size; the values are once, few, many and, for expanded clones, a class.

CDR3	DNA	J	size	D	V
CASSPGGNYEQYF	TGTGCCAGCAGCCCGGGAGGGAACTACGAGCAGTACTTC	TRBJ2-7	once	TRBD2	TRBV7-8
CASSYSTLSGNTIYF	TGTGCCAGCAGTTACTCGACACTCTCTGGAAACACCATATATTTT	TRBJ1-3	-	-	TRBV6-6
CASSRVFTNEKLFF	TGTGCCAGCAGCAGGGTGTTTACTAATGAAAAACTGTTTTTT	TRBJ1-4	-	-	TRBV6-5
CASSPGTGGHSGNTIYF	TGTGCCAGCAGCCCCGGGACAGGGGGACACTCTGGAAACACCATATATTTT	TRBJ1-3	-	TRBD1	TRBV7-6
CASSLRQGWTEAFF	TGTGCCAGCAGCCTAAGACAGGGTTGGACTGAAGCTTTCTTT	TRBJ1-1	-	TRBD1	TRBV11-2
CASSVGAGYSNQPQHF	TGTGCCAGCAGCGTAGGGGCAGGGTATAGCAATCAGCCCCAGCATTTT	TRBJ1-5	-	-	TRBV9
CASSYRRIHGYTF	TGTGCCAGCAGTTACCGGAGAATCCATGGCTACACCTTC	TRBJ1-2	-	-	TRBV6-2/TRBV6-3
CASSQLRDTSNTGELFF	TGCGCCAGCAGTCAACTCCGGGACACCTCGAACACCGGGGAGCTGTTTTTT	TRBJ2-2	-	-	TRBV23-1
CASSQETSQGGTDTQYF	TGTGCCAGCAGCCAAGAAACGTCCCAGGGTGGGACAGATACGCAGTATTTT	TRBJ2-3	once	-	TRBV4-2
CASSLGDRVIAEQYF	TGTGCCAGCAGTTTAGGGGACAGGGTTATTGCCGAGCAGTACTTC	TRBJ2-7	-	TRBD1	TRBV28
CASSLRPTDTQYF	TGTGCCAGCAGCTTGCGGCCCACAGATACGCAGTATTTT	TRBJ2-3	-	-	TRBV5-6
CASSFISDTQYF	TGTGCCAGCAGTTTTATCTCAGATACGCAGTATTTT	TRBJ2-3	-	-	TRBV12-3/TRBV12-4
CASSPQGAGMNTEAFF	TGTGCCAGCAGCCCACAGGGGGCCGGGATGAACACTGAAGCTTTCTTT	TRBJ1-1	-	TRBD1	TRBV3-1/TRBV3-2
CASSKGGNQPQHF	TGTGCCAGCAGCAAAGGGGGCAATCAGCCCCAGCATTTT	TRBJ1-5	once	-	TRBV28
CASSPGTDYGYTF	TGTGCCAGCTCACCCGGGACAGACTATGGCTACACCTTC	TRBJ1-2	-	TRBD1	TRBV18
CSVVYSTGELFF	TGCAGCGTTGTGTACTCCACCGGGGAGCTGTTTTTT	TRBJ2-2	-	-	TRBV29-1
CSASSQGDLNQPQHF	TGCAGTGCTAGTTCTCAAGGAGACCTCAATCAGCCCCAGCATTTT	TRBJ1-5	-	-	TRBV20-1
CASSQSGGNYGYTF	TGTGCCAGCAGCCAAAGTGGGGGGAACTATGGCTACACCTTC	TRBJ1-2	-	-	TRBV3-1/TRBV3-2
CASSPTGTSYEQYF	TGTGCCAGCAGCCCGACAGGGACTTCCTACGAGCAGTACTTC	TRBJ2-7	once	-	TRBV7-9
CASSQGRAFF	TGTGCCAGCAGCCAAGGAAGAGCTTTCTTT	TRBJ1-1	-	-	TRBV14
CSARTGGQGPQHF	TGCAGCGCGCGGACAGGGGGGCAGGGGCCCCAGCATTTT	TRBJ1-5	-	TRBD1	TRBV29-1
CASSFRLAGDYEQYF	TGCGCCAGCAGCTTCCGACTAGCGGGAGACTACGAGCAGTACTTC	TRBJ2-7	-	TRBD2	TRBV5-1
CAWSGRRLTNYGYTF	TGTGCCTGGAGTGGACGGAGGCTTACTAACTATGGCTACACCTTC	TRBJ1-2	-	-	TRBV30
CASSSSGRPDEQFF	TGTGCCAGCAGCTCCAGCGGACGCCCCGATGAGCAGTTCTTC	TRBJ2-1	once	-	TRBV11-2
CASSPRTYQETQYF	TGCGCCAGCAGCCCCCGGACGTACCAAGAGACCCAGTACTTC	TRBJ2-5	-	-	TRBV5-1
CASSSSSTSNEKLFF	TGTGCCAGCAGCTCAAGTTCTACTTCTAATGAAAAACTGTTTTTT	TRBJ1-4	-	-	TRBV7-9